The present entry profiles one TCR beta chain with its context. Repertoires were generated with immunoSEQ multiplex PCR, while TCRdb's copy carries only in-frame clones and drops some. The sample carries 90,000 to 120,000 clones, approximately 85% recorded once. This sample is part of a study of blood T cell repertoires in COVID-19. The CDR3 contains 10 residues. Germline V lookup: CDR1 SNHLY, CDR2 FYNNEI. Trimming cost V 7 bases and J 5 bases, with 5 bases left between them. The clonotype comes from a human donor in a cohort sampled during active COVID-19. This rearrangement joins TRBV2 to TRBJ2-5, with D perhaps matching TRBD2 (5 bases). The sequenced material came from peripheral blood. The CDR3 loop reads CASTGETQYF. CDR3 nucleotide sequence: TGTGCCAGCACGGGGGAGACCCAGTACTTC.